The following is a TCR beta chain sequence with its context. This specimen belongs to a study of T cell changes during pregnancy in multiple sclerosis. V shed 5 bases, J shed 4 bases, and the junction held 10 bases outside the gene matches. Germline V gives CDR1 SEHNR, CDR2 FQNEAQ (reference sequence). This CDR3 contains 16 residues. Profiling relied on immunoSEQ multiplex PCR, and the TCRdb table lists in-frame clones only, not all of them. The data hold approximately 66,000 clones, with over 75% observed a single time. The V and J genes are TRBV7-9 and TRBJ2-1; 8 bases are shared with TRBD2. The specimen was CD8+ T cells from peripheral blood mononuclear cells, collected before pregnancy. This receptor was taken from a female donor with multiple sclerosis, enrolled in a pregnancy study. CDR3 coding DNA: TGTGCCAGCAGCCATTCTCAAGCGGGGGTTTACAATGAGCAGTTCTTC. It codes for CASSHSQAGVYNEQFF.